A selection of T cell receptor beta chains follows, all from one sample in a study of blood T cell repertoires in COVID-19. TCRdb keeps only in-frame clones here, not all; method: immunoSEQ multiplex PCR. The table shows about 150,000 clones, with roughly 81% occurring only once. The sequencing input was peripheral blood. Receptor source: a human donor with acute or convalescent COVID-19. The donor label of this sample is uncertain. Each CDR3 is given with its conserved first and last residue. A D gene is named only where the DNA matches it firmly. The size entry is marked missing in some rows and otherwise reads once, few, many or a size class.

d_call clone_size j_call v_call cdr3_nt cdr3_aa
TRBD1 once TRBJ1-1 TRBV2 TGTGCCAGCAGTGAACAGGGGGCCGGGTTTGAGGCTTTCTTT CASSEQGAGFEAFF
- - TRBJ2-3 TRBV9 TGTGCCAGCAGCGCCGACGCGCTGGCGGTTCCATTCAATACGCAGTATTTT CASSADALAVPFNTQYF
TRBD1 - TRBJ2-5 TRBV12-3/TRBV12-4 TGTGCCAGCAGTTCAGGGGGCGAGACCCAGTACTTC CASSSGGETQYF
- - TRBJ1-6 TRBV3-1/TRBV3-2 TGTGCCAGCAGTATTAGGCAGGCCGGAAATAATTCACCCCTCCACTTT CASSIRQAGNNSPLHF
- - TRBJ2-3 TRBV29-1 TGCAGCGTTGAAGCAGTTGCTGGGGCCCCACCAGATACGCAGTATTTT CSVEAVAGAPPDTQYF
TRBD1 - TRBJ2-5 TRBV3-1/TRBV3-2 TGTGCCAGCAGCCAAGAGGCAGGGGGCCGGGGAGAGACCCAGTACTTC CASSQEAGGRGETQYF
TRBD1 - TRBJ1-1 TRBV18 TGTGCCAGCTCACCACCCGGGACAGGTAGTGAAGCTTTCTTT CASSPPGTGSEAFF
TRBD2 - TRBJ2-2 TRBV10-3 TGTGCCTCGAAAACCGGGACTAGCGGGTCGGAGAACACCGGGGAGCTGTTTTTT CASKTGTSGSENTGELFF
- - TRBJ1-4 TRBV12-3/TRBV12-4 TGTGCCAGCAGTTTAGCGCTGGAGGGAAAACTGTTTTTT CASSLALEGKLFF
- once TRBJ2-2 TRBV7-2 TGTGCCAGCAGCTTAAATAGCGGGAACACCGGGGAGCTGTTTTTT CASSLNSGNTGELFF
- - TRBJ2-2 TRBV10-3 TGTGCCATCAGTGTACAGCATCCCGGGGAGCTGTTTTTT CAISVQHPGELFF
- - TRBJ1-2 TRBV19 TGTGCCAGTAGTATTGGACACAATAACTATGGCTACACCTTC CASSIGHNNYGYTF
TRBD2 - TRBJ2-1 TRBV5-1 TGCGCCAGCAGCTCAATTAGCGGGGGGGCGAATGAGCAGTTCTTC CASSSISGGANEQFF
TRBD1 - TRBJ2-2 TRBV11-2 TGTGCCAGCAAGGACTCCGGGACAGCAGAAACCGGGGAGCTGTTTTTT CASKDSGTAETGELFF